The present T cell receptor beta chain was sequenced within a study of blood T cells in healthy people across ages. Then a second PCR, running roughly 7 to 11 cycles, was carried out with a sample-barcoded 5' primer and a J-beta primer mix. With 12 random nucleotides, a template-switch adaptor tagged each individual cDNA molecule. A single record per CDR3 protein comes from TCRdb applying MiXCR to the 5' RACE reads. The table shows 600,000 or so distinct CDR3 sequences, with about 30% occurring only once. This clonotype has a handful of counts. What it binds is unknown. Study-level results: Without sorted subsets, naive and antigen-experienced compartments could not be conclusively compared.

Every donor gave roughly 9.2 milliliters of peripheral blood. Germline V gene sequence: CDR1 SGHNT, CDR2 YYREEE (reference sequence). V was shortened by 0 bases and J by 3 bases, with 9 bases between the two germline ends. The CDR3 has 14 residues. The clonotype comes from a woman older than 75 in good health. This sequence joins TRBV5-4 and TRBJ1-1; D ambiguous. The sequenced material came from blood. CDR3 sequence: CASSLGVEDTEAFF. The CDR3 coding sequence is TGTGCCAGCAGCTTGGGGGTGGAGGACACTGAAGCTTTCTTT.